The T cell receptor beta chain described here comes from a study of response to subunit inactivated influenza vaccine. V was clipped by 4 bases and J by 7 bases, with 22 bases between them. Germline V gene sequence: CDR1 LGHDT, CDR2 YNNKEL (reference sequence). The CDR3 covers 17 residues. Study-wide points: T cells newly recruited by each seasonal influenza vaccination are few, the authors suggested.

TCRdb reanalysed the RT-PCR reads using MiXCR and keeps one entry per CDR3 protein. The sample shows under 800,000 distinct CDR3 sequences, about 15% of them seen only once. The table lists this clonotype with a few counts. What it recognizes is unknown. The receptor comes from a man aged 50 or older who received an inactivated influenza vaccine. The chain links TRBV3-1 to TRBJ1-4; possibly TRBD1 for D (5 bases). The source material was PBMCs from blood, sampled 14 days before vaccination. The CDR3 DNA reads as TGTGCCAGCAGCCCGGGGACGCGGCGGAGTGTTGGTGAAAAACTGTTTTTT. Translated: CASSPGTRRSVGEKLFF.